The 18 T cell receptor beta chains given below trace back to one sample, sequenced in a study of shared clonotypes between healthy human individuals. Sequencing was performed with immunoSEQ multiplex PCR; in TCRdb, only in-frame clones are kept and a portion is missing. The sample lists approximately 1,000,000 clones, roughly 80% occurring once. The sequenced sample consisted of memory CD4+ T cells from PBMCs. This sample's subset: CD45RA-negative fraction. These receptors came from a man aged 18 to 35 in good health. Some clones in this sample may be carry-over from other donors' samples.

The chain has TRBV10-3 and TRBJ2-1, with D perhaps TRBD2 (6 bases). The V end lost 0 bases, the J end lost 3 bases, and 12 bases lay between the germline ends. This CDR3 is built from 16 residues. The germline gives CDR1 ENHRY, CDR2 SYGVKD. CDR3 in amino acids: CAISESSGTIYNEQFF. The CDR3 DNA reads TGTGCCATCAGTGAGTCTAGCGGCACGATCTACAATGAGCAGTTCTTC.

This clone came up once. This rearrangement joins TRBV5-6 to TRBJ2-7; D remains ambiguous. V lost 3 bases to trimming and J lost 0 bases, with 4 bases between them. Germline CDR1 SGHDT, CDR2 YYEEEE. The CDR3 has 12 amino acids. CDR3: CASSWSSYEQYF. In nucleotides, the CDR3 is TGTGCCAGCAGCTGGAGCTCCTACGAGCAGTACTTC.

The chain joins TRBV27 to TRBJ1-2; no definite D call. V was pared by 3 bases and J by 6 bases, with 20 bases between. This CDR3 has 16 amino acids. Per germline, CDR1 MNHEY and CDR2 SMNVEV (reference sequence). The CDR3 is CASSFSADPVGHGYTF. CDR3 DNA: TGTGCCAGCAGTTTTTCGGCAGACCCCGTGGGCCATGGCTACACCTTC.

The genes are TRBV29-1 and TRBJ1-1, with a tentative D call TRBD1 (6 bases). Germline lookup yields CDR1 SQVTM and CDR2 ANQGSEA. V shed 7 bases and J shed 3 bases, with 18 bases lying between them. The CDR3 has 14 residues. CDR3 nucleotide sequence: TGCAGCGGACTGTCAGGGACACTTTACACTGAAGCTTTCTTT. This encodes CSGLSGTLYTEAFF.

V and J are TRBV29-1 and TRBJ1-2; 7 bases agree with TRBD1. V gave up 7 bases and J gave up 6 bases; unmatched junction bases: 14. Germline V CDR1 and CDR2: SQVTM, ANQGSEA. This CDR3 comprises 14 residues. The CDR3 here is CSALITPGGNGYTF. CDR3 sequence (DNA): TGCAGCGCCCTGATCACTCCAGGGGGGAATGGCTACACCTTC.

The rearrangement uses TRBV4-1 and TRBJ1-2, with D tentatively TRBD1 (5 bases). Germline V gives CDR1 MGHRA, CDR2 YSYEKL. The CDR3 sequence is 13 residues long. The V gene lost 5 bases and the J gene lost 3 bases, with 10 bases spanning the gap. CDR3 nucleotide sequence: TGCGCCAGCAGCGGGACCCGCGACTATGGCTACACCTTC. It is translated as CASSGTRDYGYTF.

This chain connects TRBV7-2 to TRBJ1-4; TRBD1 matches at 7 bases. J gave up 4 bases and V 5 bases, and 4 bases lay outside the gene matches. This CDR3 is 14 amino acids long. The germline V gene encodes CDR1 SGHTA and CDR2 FQGNSA. The CDR3 loop is CASSRTGSNEKLFF. As DNA, the CDR3 is TGTGCCAGCAGCCGGACAGGTAGTAATGAAAAACTGTTTTTT. Together with reference TRBV7-2 and TRBJ1-4, the CDR3 gives the full variable domain: GAGVSQSPSNKVTEKGKDVELRCDPISGHTALYWYRQSLGQGLEFLIYFQGNSAPDKSGLPSDRFSAERTGGSVSTLTIQRTQQEDSAVYLCASSRTGSNEKLFFGSGTQLSVL.

The J gene is TRBJ2-1, the V gene TRBV7-9; D gene ambiguous. The V gene lost 8 bases and the J gene lost 0 bases, with 17 bases spanning the gap. The germline CDR1 and CDR2 sequences are SEHNR and FQNEAQ (reference sequence). This CDR3 spans 16 amino acids. The CDR3: CASGLRGYSSYNEQFF. CDR3 nucleotides: TGTGCCAGCGGCCTGCGAGGTTACTCCTCCTACAATGAGCAGTTCTTC.

The table lists this clone with a count of one. Sequence at one end of the junction differs from germline and may be a read error. V gene TRBV7-9 combines with J gene TRBJ1-1; the match to TRBD1 covers 8 bases. Germline CDR1 is SEHNR and CDR2 is FQNEAQ (reference sequence). This CDR3 contains 13 residues. The CDR3: CASSLARGTGNLF. The CDR3 nucleotides read TGTGCCAGCAGCTTAGCGAGGGGGACAGGTAACTTATTT.

Points on this clone: Other DNA sequences in the same sample also yield this CDR3. CDR3: CSARTPYGYTF. The CDR3 DNA reads as TGCAGTGCCAGAACGCCGTATGGCTACACCTTC. The chain carries TRBV20-1 and TRBJ1-2; D unresolved. Germline-derived CDR1 and CDR2 are DFQATT and SNEGSKA (reference sequence). The CDR3 spans 11 residues. V gave up 6 bases and J gave up 5 bases, with 10 bases separating them.

The gene calls are TRBV2 and TRBJ2-1; D not certain. Germline V gene sequence: CDR1 SNHLY, CDR2 FYNNEI. This CDR3 has 13 amino acids. Trimming cost V 6 bases and J 9 bases, with 15 bases left between them. The CDR3 region has the DNA TGTGCCAGCAGATATGCCGTGGTGAGTGAGCAGTTCTTC. Protein sequence: CASRYAVVSEQFF.

The rearrangement uses TRBV10-3 and TRBJ2-7, with 12 bases lining up with TRBD2. The V and J ends lost 0 bases and 4 bases, in that order; junction bases with no gene match: 4. Germline lookup yields CDR1 ENHRY and CDR2 SYGVKD. This CDR3 contains 16 residues. The CDR3 DNA follows: TGTGCCATCAGTGAGTCGACTAGCGGGAGTAGGTACGAGCAGTACTTC. Protein product: CAISESTSGSRYEQYF.

CDR3 sequence: CASSLGGMNTEAFF. The CDR3 coding sequence is TGTGCCAGCTCTTTAGGGGGGATGAACACTGAAGCTTTCTTT. The chain combines TRBV2 with TRBJ1-1; tentatively, D is TRBD1 (6 bases). V shed 8 bases and J shed 0 bases, with 13 bases lying between them. Germline-derived CDR1 and CDR2 are SNHLY and FYNNEI. CDR3 length: 14 residues.

The rearrangement uses TRBV28 and TRBJ2-1; TRBD2 matches 8 bases. The length of the CDR3 is 16 residues. The V gene end was trimmed by 5 bases and the J gene end by 1 base; junction bases not matched to a gene: 7. CDR1 and CDR2 from the germline V gene are MDHEN and SYDVKM. CDR3 region: CASSEYSGSSYNEQFF. The CDR3 DNA follows: TGTGCCAGCAGTGAATACAGCGGGAGTTCCTACAATGAGCAGTTCTTC.

The chain couples TRBV4-1 to TRBJ1-1; D perhaps matches TRBD1 (5 bases). Trimming took off 4 bases at V and 2 bases at J, with 14 bases between the two ends. Germline assignment: CDR1 MGHRA and CDR2 YSYEKL. The CDR3 is 15 amino acids. The CDR3 DNA is TGCGCCAGCAGCCGAGGAACAGGAGTAAACACTGAAGCTTTCTTT. Protein: CASSRGTGVNTEAFF.

J is TRBJ2-1 and V is TRBV28; 10 nucleotides line up with TRBD2. Trimming at V came to 5 bases and at J to 9 bases, leaving 10 bases not matched to a gene. This CDR3 is built from 15 residues. Germline V gene data show CDR1 as MDHEN and CDR2 as SYDVKM. CDR3 region: CASSRLLAGVGEQFF. CDR3 DNA: TGTGCCAGCAGTCGACTTCTAGCGGGGGTGGGTGAGCAGTTCTTC.

The chain couples TRBV7-9 to TRBJ2-5, with a tentative D call TRBD1 (5 bases). The length of the CDR3 is 15 residues. Looked up from germline, CDR1 is SEHNR and CDR2 is FQNEAQ (reference sequence). V dropped 7 bases and J dropped 5 bases, with 20 bases sitting between them. The CDR3 loop is CASTRLLSGWETQYF. The CDR3 coding sequence is TGTGCCAGCACCAGGCTTCTATCAGGGTGGGAGACCCAGTACTTC.

This clone is a singleton in its sample. The chain carries TRBV6-5 and TRBJ1-1, with TRBD1 identical over 9 bases. Germline trimming cut 5 bases from V and 1 base from J; bases unmatched to any gene: 5. There are 15 residues in the CDR3. Germline V gene data show CDR1 as MNHEY and CDR2 as SVGAGI. Here the CDR3 DNA reads TGTGCCAGCAGTCAACAGACAGGGGGGAACACTGAAGCTTTCTTT. Amino acids: CASSQQTGGNTEAFF.